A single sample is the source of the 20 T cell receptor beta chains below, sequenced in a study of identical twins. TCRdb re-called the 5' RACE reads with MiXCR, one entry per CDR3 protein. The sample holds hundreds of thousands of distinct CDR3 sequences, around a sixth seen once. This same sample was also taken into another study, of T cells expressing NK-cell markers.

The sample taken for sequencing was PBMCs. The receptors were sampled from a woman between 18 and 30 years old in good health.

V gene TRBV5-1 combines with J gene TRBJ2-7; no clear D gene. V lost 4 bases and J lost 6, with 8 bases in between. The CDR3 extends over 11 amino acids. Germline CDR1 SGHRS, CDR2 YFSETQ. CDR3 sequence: CASSETTEQYF. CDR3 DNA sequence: TGCGCCAGCAGCGAAACCACCGAGCAGTACTTC.

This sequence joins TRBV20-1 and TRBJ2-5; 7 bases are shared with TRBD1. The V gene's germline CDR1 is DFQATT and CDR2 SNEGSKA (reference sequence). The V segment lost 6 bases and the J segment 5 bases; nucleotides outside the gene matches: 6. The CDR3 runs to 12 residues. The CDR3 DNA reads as TGCAGTGCGCAGGGACAGTTCGAGACCCAGTACTTC. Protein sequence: CSAQGQFETQYF.

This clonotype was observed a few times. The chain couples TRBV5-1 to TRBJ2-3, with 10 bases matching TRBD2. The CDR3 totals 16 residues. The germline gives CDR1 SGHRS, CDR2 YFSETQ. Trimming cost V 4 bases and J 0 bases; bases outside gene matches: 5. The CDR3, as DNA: TGCGCCAGCAGCAAAGCGGGGGGGCAAAGCACAGATACGCAGTATTTT. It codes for CASSKAGGQSTDTQYF.

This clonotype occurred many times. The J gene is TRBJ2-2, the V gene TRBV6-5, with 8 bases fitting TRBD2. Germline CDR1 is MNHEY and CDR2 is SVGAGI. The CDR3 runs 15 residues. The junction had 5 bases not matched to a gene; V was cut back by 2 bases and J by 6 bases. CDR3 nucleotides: TGTGCCAGCAGTTACACCGGGGGGGCCGCCGGGGAGCTGTTTTTT. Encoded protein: CASSYTGGAAGELFF.

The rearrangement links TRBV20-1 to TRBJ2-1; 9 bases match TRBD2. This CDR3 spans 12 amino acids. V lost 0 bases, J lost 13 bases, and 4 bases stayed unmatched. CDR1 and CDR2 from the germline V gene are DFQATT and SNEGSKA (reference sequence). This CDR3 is CSAREIAGEQFF. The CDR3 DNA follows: TGCAGTGCTAGAGAAATAGCGGGAGAACAGTTCTTC.

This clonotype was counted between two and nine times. In DNA form, the CDR3 reads TGTGCCAGCAAGGCGAAAAGGGGGTCCTACAATGAGCAGTTCTTC. Translated: CASKAKRGSYNEQFF. J is TRBJ2-1 and V is TRBV6-1, with a weak D call TRBD1 (6 bases). The CDR3 has 15 residues. The V and J ends lost 7 bases and 1 base respectively, with 14 bases between them. CDR1 is MNHNS, CDR2 SASEGT, per germline.

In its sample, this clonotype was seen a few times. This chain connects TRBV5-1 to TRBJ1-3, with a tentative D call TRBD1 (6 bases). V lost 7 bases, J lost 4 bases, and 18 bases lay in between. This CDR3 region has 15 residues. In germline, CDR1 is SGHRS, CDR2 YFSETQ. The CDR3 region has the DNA TGCGCCAGCGCCAGGGGCCGGGGACAAGGAAACACCATATATTTT. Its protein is CASARGRGQGNTIYF.

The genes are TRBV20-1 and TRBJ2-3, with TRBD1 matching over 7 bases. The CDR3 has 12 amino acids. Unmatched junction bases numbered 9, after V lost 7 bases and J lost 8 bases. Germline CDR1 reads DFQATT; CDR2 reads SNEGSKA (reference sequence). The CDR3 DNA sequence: TGCAGTGTACAGGCACAGGGGCTTACGCAGTATTTT. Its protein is CSVQAQGLTQYF.

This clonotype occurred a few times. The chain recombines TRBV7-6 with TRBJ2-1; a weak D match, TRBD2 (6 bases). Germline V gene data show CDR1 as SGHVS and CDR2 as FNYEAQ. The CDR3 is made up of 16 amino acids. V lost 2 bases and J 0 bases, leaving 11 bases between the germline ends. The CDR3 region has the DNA TGTGCCAGCAGCTTAAGCGGGTTTAGCTCCTACAATGAGCAGTTCTTC. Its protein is CASSLSGFSSYNEQFF.

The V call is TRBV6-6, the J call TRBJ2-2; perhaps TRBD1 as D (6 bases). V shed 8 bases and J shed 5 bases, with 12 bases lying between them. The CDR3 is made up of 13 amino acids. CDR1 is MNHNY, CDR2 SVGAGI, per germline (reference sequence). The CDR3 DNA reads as TGTGCCAGCGACGGGACAAGGACCGGGGAGCTGTTTTTT. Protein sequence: CASDGTRTGELFF.

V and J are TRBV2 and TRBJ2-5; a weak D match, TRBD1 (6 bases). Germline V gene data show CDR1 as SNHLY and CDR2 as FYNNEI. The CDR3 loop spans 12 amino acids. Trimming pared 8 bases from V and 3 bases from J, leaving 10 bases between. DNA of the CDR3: TGTGCCAGCGGGGGCCAAAAAGAGACCCAGTACTTC. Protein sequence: CASGGQKETQYF. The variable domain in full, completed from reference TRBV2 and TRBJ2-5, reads EPEVTQTPSHQVTQMGQEVILRCVPISNHLYFYWYRQILGQKVEFLVSFYNNEISEKSEIFDDQFSVERPDGSNFTLKIRSTKLEDSAMYFCASGGQKETQYFGPGTRLLVL.

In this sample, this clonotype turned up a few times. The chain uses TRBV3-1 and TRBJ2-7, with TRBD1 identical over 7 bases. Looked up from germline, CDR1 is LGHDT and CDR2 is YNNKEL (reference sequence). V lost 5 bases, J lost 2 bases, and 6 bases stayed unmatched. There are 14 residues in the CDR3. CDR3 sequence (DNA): TGTGCCAGCAGCGCCCTGACAGGGACCTACGAGCAGTACTTC. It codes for CASSALTGTYEQYF.

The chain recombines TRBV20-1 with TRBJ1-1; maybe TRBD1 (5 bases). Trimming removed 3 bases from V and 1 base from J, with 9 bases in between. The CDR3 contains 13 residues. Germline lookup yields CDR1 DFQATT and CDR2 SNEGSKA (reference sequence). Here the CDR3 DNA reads TGCAGTGCTAGTGGGGGGAGGAACACTGAAGCTTTCTTT. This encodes CSASGGRNTEAFF.

The CDR3, as DNA: TGTGCCAGCAGCCCCTTCCGCCCCGGGAGCCCAGAGGATGGCTACACCTTC. Translation gives CASSPFRPGSPEDGYTF. The chain couples TRBV6-2 or TRBV6-3 to TRBJ1-2; the D is unclear. The CDR3 sequence is 17 residues long. Germline lookup yields CDR1 MNHEY and CDR2 SVGEGT. With 6 bases removed from V and 6 bases from J, the gap between germline ends came to 26 bases.

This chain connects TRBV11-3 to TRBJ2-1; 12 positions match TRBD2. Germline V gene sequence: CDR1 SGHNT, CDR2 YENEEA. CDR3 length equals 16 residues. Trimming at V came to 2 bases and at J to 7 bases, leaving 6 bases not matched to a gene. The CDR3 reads CASSLSTLAGGNEQFF. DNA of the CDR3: TGTGCCAGCAGCTTAAGTACACTAGCGGGGGGTAATGAGCAGTTCTTC. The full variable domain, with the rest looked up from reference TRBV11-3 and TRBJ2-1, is EAGVVQSPRYKIIEKKQPVAFWCNPISGHNTLYWYLQNLGQGPELLIRYENEEAVDDSQLPKDRFSAERLKGVDSTLKIQPAELGDSAVYLCASSLSTLAGGNEQFFGPGTRLTVL.

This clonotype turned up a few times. The CDR3 protein is CASSIGGQGGQPQHF. The CDR3, as DNA: TGTGCCAGTAGTATCGGGGGACAAGGCGGGCAGCCCCAGCATTTT. The chain carries TRBV19 and TRBJ1-5, with a tentative D call TRBD1 (6 bases). The CDR3 is 15 residues long. V was shortened by 3 bases and J by 7 bases, with 16 bases between the two germline ends. Per the germline V gene, CDR1 is LNHDA and CDR2 is SQIVND (reference sequence).

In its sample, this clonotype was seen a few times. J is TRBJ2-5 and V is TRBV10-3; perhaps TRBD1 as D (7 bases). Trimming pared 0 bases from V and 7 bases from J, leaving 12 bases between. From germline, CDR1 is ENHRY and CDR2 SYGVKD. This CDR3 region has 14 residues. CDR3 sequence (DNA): TGTGCCATCAGTGAGTCGACTCAGGGGGGGACCCAGTACTTC. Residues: CAISESTQGGTQYF.

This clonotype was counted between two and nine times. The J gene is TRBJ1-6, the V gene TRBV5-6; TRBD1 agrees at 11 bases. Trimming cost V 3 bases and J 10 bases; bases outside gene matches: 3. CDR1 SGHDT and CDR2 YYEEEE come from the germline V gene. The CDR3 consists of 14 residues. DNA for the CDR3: TGTGCCAGCAGCTCCGGGACAGGGGGATCACCCCTCCACTTT. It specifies CASSSGTGGSPLHF.

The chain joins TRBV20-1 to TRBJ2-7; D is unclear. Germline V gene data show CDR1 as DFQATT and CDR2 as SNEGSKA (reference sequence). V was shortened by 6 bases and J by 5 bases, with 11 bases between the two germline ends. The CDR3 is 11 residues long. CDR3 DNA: TGCAGTGCCAACGGCAGAGACGAGCAGTACTTC. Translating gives CSANGRDEQYF.

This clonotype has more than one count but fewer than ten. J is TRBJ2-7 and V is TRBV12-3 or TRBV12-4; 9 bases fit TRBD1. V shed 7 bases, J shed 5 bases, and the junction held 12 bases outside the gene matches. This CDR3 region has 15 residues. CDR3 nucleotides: TGTGCCAGCACGTCCCGGGACAGGGCTGGGCACGAGCAGTACTTC. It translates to CASTSRDRAGHEQYF.